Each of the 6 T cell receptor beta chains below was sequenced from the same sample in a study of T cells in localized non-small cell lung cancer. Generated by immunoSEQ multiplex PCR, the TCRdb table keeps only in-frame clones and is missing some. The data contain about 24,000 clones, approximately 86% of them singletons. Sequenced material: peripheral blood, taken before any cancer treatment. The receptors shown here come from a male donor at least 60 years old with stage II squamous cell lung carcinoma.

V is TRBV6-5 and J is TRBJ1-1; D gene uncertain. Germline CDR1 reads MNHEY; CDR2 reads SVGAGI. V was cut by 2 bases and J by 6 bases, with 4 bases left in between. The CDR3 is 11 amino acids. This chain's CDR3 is CASSYGPEAFF. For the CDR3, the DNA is TGTGCCAGCAGTTACGGGCCTGAAGCTTTCTTT.

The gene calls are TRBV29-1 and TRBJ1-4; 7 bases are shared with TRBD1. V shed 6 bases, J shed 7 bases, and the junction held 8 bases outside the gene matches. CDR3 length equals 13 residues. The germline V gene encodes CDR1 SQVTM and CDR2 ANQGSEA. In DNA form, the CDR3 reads TGCAGCGTCGGGGTAGGGGGCAGTGAAAAACTGTTTTTT. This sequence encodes CSVGVGGSEKLFF.

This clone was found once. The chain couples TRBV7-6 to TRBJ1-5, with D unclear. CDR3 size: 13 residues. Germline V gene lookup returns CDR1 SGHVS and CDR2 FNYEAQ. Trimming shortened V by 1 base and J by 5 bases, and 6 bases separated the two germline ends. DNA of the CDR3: TGTGCCAGCAGCTTAGGGTCGGATCAGCCCCAGCATTTT. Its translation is CASSLGSDQPQHF. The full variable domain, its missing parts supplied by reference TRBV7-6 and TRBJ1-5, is GAGVSQSPRYKVTKRGQDVALRCDPISGHVSLYWYRQALGQGPEFLTYFNYEAQQDKSGLPNDRFSAERPEGSISTLTIQRTEQRDSAMYRCASSLGSDQPQHFGDGTRLSIL.

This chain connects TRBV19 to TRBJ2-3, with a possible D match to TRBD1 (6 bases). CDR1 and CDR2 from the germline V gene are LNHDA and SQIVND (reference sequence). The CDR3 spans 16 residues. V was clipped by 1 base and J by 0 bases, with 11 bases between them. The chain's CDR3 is CASSIATDRSTDTQYF. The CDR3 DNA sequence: TGTGCCAGTAGTATAGCCACGGACAGAAGCACAGATACGCAGTATTTT. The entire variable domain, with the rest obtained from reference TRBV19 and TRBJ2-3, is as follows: DGGITQSPKYLFRKEGQNVTLSCEQNLNHDAMYWYRQDPGQGLRLIYYSQIVNDFQKGDIAEGYSVSREKKESFPLTVTSAQKNPTAFYLCASSIATDRSTDTQYFGPGTRLTVL.

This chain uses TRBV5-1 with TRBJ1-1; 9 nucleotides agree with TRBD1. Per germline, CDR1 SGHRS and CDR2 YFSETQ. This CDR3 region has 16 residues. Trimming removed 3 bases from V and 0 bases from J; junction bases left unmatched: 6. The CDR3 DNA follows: TGCGCCAGCAGCTGGACAGGGGTGGCCATGAACACTGAAGCTTTCTTT. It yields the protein CASSWTGVAMNTEAFF.

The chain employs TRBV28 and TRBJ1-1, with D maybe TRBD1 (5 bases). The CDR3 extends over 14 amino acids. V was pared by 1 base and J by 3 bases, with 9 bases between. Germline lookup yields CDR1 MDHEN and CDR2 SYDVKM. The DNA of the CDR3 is TGTGCCAGCAGTTTATTAAGCAGGGACACTGAAGCTTTCTTT. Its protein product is CASSLLSRDTEAFF.